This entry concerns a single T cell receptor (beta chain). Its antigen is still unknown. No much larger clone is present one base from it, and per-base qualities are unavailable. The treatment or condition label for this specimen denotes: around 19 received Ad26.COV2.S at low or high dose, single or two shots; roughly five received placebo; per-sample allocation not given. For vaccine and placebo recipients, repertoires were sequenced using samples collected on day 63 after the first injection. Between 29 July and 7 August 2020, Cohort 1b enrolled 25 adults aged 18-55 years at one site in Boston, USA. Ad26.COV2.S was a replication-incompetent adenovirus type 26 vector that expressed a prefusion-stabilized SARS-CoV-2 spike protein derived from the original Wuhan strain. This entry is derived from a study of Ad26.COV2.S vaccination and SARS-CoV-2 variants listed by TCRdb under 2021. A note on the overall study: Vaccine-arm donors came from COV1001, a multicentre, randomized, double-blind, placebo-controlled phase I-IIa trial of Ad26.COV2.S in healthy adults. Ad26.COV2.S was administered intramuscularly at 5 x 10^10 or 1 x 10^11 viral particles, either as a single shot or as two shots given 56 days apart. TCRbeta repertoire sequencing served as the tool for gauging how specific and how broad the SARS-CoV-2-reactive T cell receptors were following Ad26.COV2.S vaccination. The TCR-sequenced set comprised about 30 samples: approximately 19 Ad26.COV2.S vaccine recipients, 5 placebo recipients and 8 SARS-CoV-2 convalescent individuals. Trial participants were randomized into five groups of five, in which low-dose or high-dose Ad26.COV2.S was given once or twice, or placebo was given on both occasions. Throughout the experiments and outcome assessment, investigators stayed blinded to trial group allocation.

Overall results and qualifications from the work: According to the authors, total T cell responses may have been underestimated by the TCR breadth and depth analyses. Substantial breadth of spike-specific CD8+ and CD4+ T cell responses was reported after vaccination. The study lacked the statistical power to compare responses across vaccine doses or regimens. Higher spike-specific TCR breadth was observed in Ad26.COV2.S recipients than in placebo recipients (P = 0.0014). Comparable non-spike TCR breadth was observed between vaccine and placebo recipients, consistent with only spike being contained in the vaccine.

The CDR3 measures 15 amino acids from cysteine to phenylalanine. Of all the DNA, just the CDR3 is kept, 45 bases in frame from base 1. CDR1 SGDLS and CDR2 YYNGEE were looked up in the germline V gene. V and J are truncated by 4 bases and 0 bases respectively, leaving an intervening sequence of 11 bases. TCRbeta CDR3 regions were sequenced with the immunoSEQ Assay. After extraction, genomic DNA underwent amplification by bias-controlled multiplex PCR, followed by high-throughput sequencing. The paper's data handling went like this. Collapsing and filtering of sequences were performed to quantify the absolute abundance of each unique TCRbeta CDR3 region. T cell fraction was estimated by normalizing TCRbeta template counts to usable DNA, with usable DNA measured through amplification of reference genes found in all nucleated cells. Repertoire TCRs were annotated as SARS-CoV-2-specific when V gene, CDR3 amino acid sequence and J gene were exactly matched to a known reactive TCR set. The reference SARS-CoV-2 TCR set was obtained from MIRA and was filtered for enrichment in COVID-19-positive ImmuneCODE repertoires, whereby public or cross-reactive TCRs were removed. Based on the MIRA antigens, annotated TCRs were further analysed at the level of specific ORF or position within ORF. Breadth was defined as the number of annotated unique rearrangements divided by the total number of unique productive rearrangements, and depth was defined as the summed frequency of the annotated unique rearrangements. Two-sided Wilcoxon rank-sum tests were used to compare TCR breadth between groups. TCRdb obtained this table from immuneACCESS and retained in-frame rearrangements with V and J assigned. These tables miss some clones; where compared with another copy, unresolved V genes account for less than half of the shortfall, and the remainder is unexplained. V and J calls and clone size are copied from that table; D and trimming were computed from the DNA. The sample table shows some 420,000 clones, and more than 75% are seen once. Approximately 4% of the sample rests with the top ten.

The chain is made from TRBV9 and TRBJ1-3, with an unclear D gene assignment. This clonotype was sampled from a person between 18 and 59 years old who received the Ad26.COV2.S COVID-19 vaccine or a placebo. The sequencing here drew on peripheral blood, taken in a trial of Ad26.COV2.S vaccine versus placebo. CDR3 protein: CASSSTDLSGNTIYF. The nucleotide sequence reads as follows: TGTGCCAGCAGCTCGACCGATCTCTCTGGAAACACCATATATTTT.